This is a list of T cell receptor beta chains from one sample in a study of T cell responses to AZD1222 COVID-19 vaccine. Clones were sequenced by immunoSEQ multiplex PCR, and TCRdb holds only the in-frame ones, with some missing. Of approximately 190,000 clones listed, approximately 91% were seen once; the top ten hold roughly 0.99%. The material was peripheral blood, obtained on day 0 of AZD1222 vaccination. Every receptor here comes from an adult in good health. CDR3s include the opening cysteine and the closing phenylalanine or tryptophan. A D gene is named only where the DNA matches it firmly. Only some rows state a clone size, as once, few, many or a class for expanded clones.

>TRBD1|TRBV19|once|TRBJ1-5
CASHPPGQEIPSNQPQHF
TGTGCCAGCCACCCCCCGGGACAGGAAATTCCTAGCAATCAGCCCCAGCATTTT
>TRBD1|TRBV27|.|TRBJ2-7
CASSSGQGPYEQYF
TGTGCCAGCAGTTCTGGACAGGGCCCCTACGAGCAGTACTTC
>.|TRBV6-5|once|TRBJ1-5
CASSFSSNQPQHF
TGTGCCAGCAGTTTTAGTAGCAATCAGCCCCAGCATTTT
>TRBD1|TRBV7-3|.|TRBJ2-7
CASSSTGGASDPEQYF
TGTGCCAGCAGCTCAACAGGGGGCGCTTCAGATCCCGAGCAGTACTTC
>.|TRBV19|.|TRBJ1-1
CASSIGTAHEAFF
TGTGCCAGTAGTATAGGGACGGCGCATGAAGCTTTCTTT
>.|TRBV20-1|.|TRBJ2-2
CSANENTGELFF
TGCAGTGCTAATGAGAACACCGGGGAGCTGTTTTTT
>TRBD1|TRBV4-3|.|TRBJ1-6
CASSQERGQGQSPLHF
TGCGCCAGCAGCCAAGAGAGGGGGCAGGGTCAGTCACCCCTCCACTTT
>TRBD1|TRBV19|.|TRBJ1-5
CASIPDRDTNQPQHF
TGTGCCAGTATCCCCGACAGGGACACGAATCAGCCCCAGCATTTT
>TRBD2|TRBV5-1|.|TRBJ2-1
CASNLQGASGLNEQFF
TGCGCCAGCAATCTACAGGGCGCTAGCGGGCTCAATGAGCAGTTCTTC
>.|TRBV18|.|TRBJ1-2
CASSPEGYGYTF
TGTGCCAGCTCACCCGAAGGCTATGGCTACACCTTC
>TRBD1|TRBV3-1/TRBV3-2|once|TRBJ1-6
CASSPSGGPGSPLHF
TGTGCCAGCAGCCCCTCAGGGGGGCCGGGTTCACCCCTCCACTTT
>TRBD1|TRBV7-9|.|TRBJ1-4
CASSWGQADNEKLFF
TGTGCCAGCAGCTGGGGACAGGCCGATAATGAAAAACTGTTTTTT
>.|TRBV19|.|TRBJ1-2
CASSPVRPSLYGYTF
TGTGCCAGTAGCCCAGTCCGTCCGTCCCTTTATGGCTACACCTTC
>.|TRBV19|.|TRBJ1-3
CASTLTQVRGNTIYF
TGTGCCAGTACCCTCACTCAGGTGAGGGGAAACACCATATATTTT
>.|TRBV28|.|TRBJ1-5
CASSLWAHSNQPQHF
TGTGCCAGCAGTTTATGGGCCCATAGCAATCAGCCCCAGCATTTT
>.|TRBV4-1|.|TRBJ2-7
CASSQGPRGYEQYF
TGCGCCAGCAGCCAAGGACCCAGGGGCTACGAGCAGTACTTC
>.|TRBV5-6|.|TRBJ2-3
CASSFYTDTQYF
TGTGCCAGCAGCTTTTACACAGATACGCAGTATTTT
>TRBD2|TRBV10-3|few|TRBJ2-1
CAISESMASGDYNEQFF
TGTGCCATCAGTGAGTCGATGGCTAGCGGGGATTACAATGAGCAGTTCTTC
>TRBD1|TRBV7-2|.|TRBJ2-7
CASRAPRTGPYEQYF
TGTGCCAGCAGGGCCCCAAGGACAGGGCCCTACGAGCAGTACTTC
>.|TRBV7-2|.|TRBJ1-4
CASSLDTSGLNEKLFF
TGTGCCAGCAGCTTAGATACCTCAGGCCTTAATGAAAAACTGTTTTTT
>TRBD1|TRBV19|.|TRBJ1-5
CASSPGTGNQPQHF
TGTGCCAGTAGCCCCGGGACAGGGAATCAGCCCCAGCATTTT
>.|TRBV18|.|TRBJ1-4
CASSREDKSNEKLFF
TGTGCCAGCTCTCGAGAGGACAAGAGTAATGAAAAACTGTTTTTT
>.|TRBV28|.|TRBJ2-1
CASSLYSASGNEQFF
TGTGCCAGCAGTTTATACTCGGCCTCGGGTAATGAGCAGTTCTTC
>.|TRBV20-1|few|TRBJ2-3
CSATDTQYF
TGCAGTGCTACAGATACGCAGTATTTT
>.|TRBV21-1|.|TRBJ1-5
CATWTGIYSNQPQHF
TGTGCCACCTGGACAGGGATTTATAGCAATCAGCCCCAGCATTTT
>TRBD1|TRBV9|.|TRBJ1-2
CASSPGTGNYGYTF
TGTGCCAGCAGCCCTGGGACAGGGAACTATGGCTACACCTTC
>TRBD2|TRBV7-9|.|TRBJ2-7
CASSWLSSGSYEQYF
TGTGCCAGCAGCTGGCTTTCTAGCGGGTCCTACGAGCAGTACTTC
>.|TRBV27|.|TRBJ2-3
CASSSSRVPTDTQYF
TGTGCCAGCAGTTCATCCCGTGTTCCCACAGATACGCAGTATTTT
>.|TRBV10-3|once|TRBJ2-1
CAISASRGLGGEQFF
TGTGCCATCAGTGCCTCAAGGGGGCTGGGAGGTGAGCAGTTCTTC
>.|TRBV7-2|once|TRBJ2-1
CASSLLANEQFF
TGTGCCAGCAGCTTACTCGCTAATGAGCAGTTCTTC
>.|TRBV7-9|.|TRBJ1-1
CASSLGGGNTEAFF
TGTGCCAGCAGCTTAGGGGGTGGCAACACTGAAGCTTTCTTT
>TRBD2|TRBV11-2|.|TRBJ2-1
CASSKEGLAENEQFF
TGTGCCAGCAGCAAGGAGGGACTAGCGGAGAATGAGCAGTTCTTC
>.|TRBV5-6|.|TRBJ2-1
CASSLTGRQEQFF
TGTGCCAGCAGCTTGACAGGGAGGCAGGAGCAGTTCTTC
>.|TRBV5-4|.|TRBJ1-6
CASSSDRNNSPLHF
TGTGCCAGCAGCTCGGACAGAAATAATTCACCCCTCCACTTT
>.|TRBV9|.|TRBJ2-7
CASSVGQETEQYF
TGTGCCAGCAGCGTAGGGCAGGAAACAGAGCAGTACTTC
>.|TRBV14|.|TRBJ1-1
CASSQVGGSEAFF
TGTGCCAGCAGCCAGGTCGGGGGCTCTGAAGCTTTCTTT
>.|TRBV28|.|TRBJ1-3
CASTITGNTIYF
TGTGCCAGCACTATAACAGGAAACACCATATATTTT
>TRBD2|TRBV2|.|TRBJ2-1
CASSPGLAGGDEQFF
TGTGCCAGCAGCCCTGGGCTAGCGGGAGGAGATGAGCAGTTCTTC
>TRBD2|TRBV5-5|once|TRBJ2-5
CASSPGLAGSAQETQYF
TGTGCCAGCAGCCCCGGGCTAGCGGGATCTGCCCAAGAGACCCAGTACTTC
>TRBD2|TRBV6-1|.|TRBJ2-3
CASSEVERGSTDTQYF
TGTGCCAGCAGTGAAGTGGAGCGGGGGAGCACAGATACGCAGTATTTT
>.|TRBV6-5|.|TRBJ2-7
CASSPPGLQGWEQYF
TGTGCCAGCAGTCCCCCGGGACTTCAGGGCTGGGAGCAGTACTTC
>.|TRBV3-1/TRBV3-2|.|TRBJ2-1
CASRGYYNEQFF
TGTGCCAGCAGGGGGTACTACAATGAGCAGTTCTTC
>.|TRBV19|.|TRBJ2-2
CASSIFQHNTGELFF
TGTGCCAGTAGTATATTCCAGCACAACACCGGGGAGCTGTTTTTT
>.|TRBV7-2|once|TRBJ1-3
CASSLLGVGGNTIYF
TGTGCCAGCAGCTTATTAGGGGTCGGTGGAAACACCATATATTTT
>.|TRBV4-3|.|TRBJ1-2
CASSQLIEGSVYGYTF
TGCGCCAGCAGCCAATTGATCGAGGGATCAGTCTATGGCTACACCTTC
>.|TRBV14|.|TRBJ2-7
CASSRSYEQYF
TGTGCCAGCAGCCGGTCCTACGAGCAGTACTTC
>.|TRBV29-1|.|TRBJ2-7
CSVEITDRYEQYF
TGCAGCGTTGAGATAACAGACCGCTACGAGCAGTACTTC